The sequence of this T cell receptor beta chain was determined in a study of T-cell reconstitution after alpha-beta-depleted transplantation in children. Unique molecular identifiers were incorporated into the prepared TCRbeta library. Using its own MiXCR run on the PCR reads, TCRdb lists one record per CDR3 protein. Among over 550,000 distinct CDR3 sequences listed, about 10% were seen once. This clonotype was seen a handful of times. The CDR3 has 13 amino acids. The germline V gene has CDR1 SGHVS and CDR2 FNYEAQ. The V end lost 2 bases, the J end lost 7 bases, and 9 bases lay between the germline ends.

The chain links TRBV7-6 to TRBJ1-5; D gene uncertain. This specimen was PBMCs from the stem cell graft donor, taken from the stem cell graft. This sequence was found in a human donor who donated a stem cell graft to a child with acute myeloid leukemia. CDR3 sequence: CASSLMDGQPQHF. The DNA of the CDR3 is TGTGCCAGCAGCTTAATGGATGGGCAGCCCCAGCATTTT.